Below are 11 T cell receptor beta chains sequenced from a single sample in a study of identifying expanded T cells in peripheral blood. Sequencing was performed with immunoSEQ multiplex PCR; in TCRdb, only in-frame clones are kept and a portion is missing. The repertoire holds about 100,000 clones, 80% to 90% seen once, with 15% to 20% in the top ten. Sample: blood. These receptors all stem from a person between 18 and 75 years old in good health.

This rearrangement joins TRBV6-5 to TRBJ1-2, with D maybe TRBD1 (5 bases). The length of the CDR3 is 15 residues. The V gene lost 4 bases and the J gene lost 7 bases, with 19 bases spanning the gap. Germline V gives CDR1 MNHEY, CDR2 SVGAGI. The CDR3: CASSSPSPGTGGYTF. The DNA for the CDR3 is TGTGCCAGCAGTTCACCCTCCCCCGGGACTGGTGGCTACACCTTC.

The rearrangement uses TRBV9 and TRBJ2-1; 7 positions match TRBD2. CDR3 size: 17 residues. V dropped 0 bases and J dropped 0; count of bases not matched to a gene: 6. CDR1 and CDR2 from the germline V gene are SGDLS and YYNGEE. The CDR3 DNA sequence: TGTGCCAGCAGCGTAGACCTTCGCGGGGGCTCCTACAATGAGCAGTTCTTC. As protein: CASSVDLRGGSYNEQFF.

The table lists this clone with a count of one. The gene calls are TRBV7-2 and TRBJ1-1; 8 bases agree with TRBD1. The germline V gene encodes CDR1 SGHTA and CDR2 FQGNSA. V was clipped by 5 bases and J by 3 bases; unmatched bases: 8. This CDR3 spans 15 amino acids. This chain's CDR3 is CASSLQDRADTEAFF. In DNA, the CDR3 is TGTGCCAGCAGCCTACAGGACAGGGCGGACACTGAAGCTTTCTTT. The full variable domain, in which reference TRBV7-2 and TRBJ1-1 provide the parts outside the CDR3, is GAGVSQSPSNKVTEKGKDVELRCDPISGHTALYWYRQSLGQGLEFLIYFQGNSAPDKSGLPSDRFSAERTGGSVSTLTIQRTQQEDSAVYLCASSLQDRADTEAFFGQGTRLTVV.

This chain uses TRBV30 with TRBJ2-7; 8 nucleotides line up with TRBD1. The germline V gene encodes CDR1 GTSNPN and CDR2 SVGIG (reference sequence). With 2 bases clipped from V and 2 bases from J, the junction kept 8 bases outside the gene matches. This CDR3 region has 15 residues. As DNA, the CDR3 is TGTGCCTGGAGTCTCCCAACAGGGGGTCCCTACGAGCAGTACTTC. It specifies CAWSLPTGGPYEQYF.

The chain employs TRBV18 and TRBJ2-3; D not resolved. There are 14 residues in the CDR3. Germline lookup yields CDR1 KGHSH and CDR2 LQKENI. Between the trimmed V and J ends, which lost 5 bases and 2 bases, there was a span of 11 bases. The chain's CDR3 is CASSSTPYTDTQYF. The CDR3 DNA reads TGTGCCAGCTCATCGACTCCCTACACAGATACGCAGTATTTT.

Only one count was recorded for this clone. In DNA form, the CDR3 reads TGTGCCAGCAGCCCCTGGGACAGGGGGTTTAGTCAAGAGACCCAGTACTTC. It encodes CASSPWDRGFSQETQYF. The V gene is TRBV11-2, the J gene TRBJ2-5; 11 positions agree with TRBD1. This CDR3 comprises 17 residues. Unmatched junction bases numbered 10, after V lost 5 bases and J lost 2 bases. From germline, CDR1 is SGHAT and CDR2 FQNNGV.

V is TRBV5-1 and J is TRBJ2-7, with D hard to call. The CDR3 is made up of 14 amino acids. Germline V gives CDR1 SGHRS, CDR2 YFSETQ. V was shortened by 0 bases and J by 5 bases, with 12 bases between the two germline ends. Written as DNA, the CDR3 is TGCGCCAGCAGCTTGGCCCGGGCAAACGACGAGCAGTACTTC. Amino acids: CASSLARANDEQYF. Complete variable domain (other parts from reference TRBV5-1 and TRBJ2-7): KAGVTQTPRYLIKTRGQQVTLSCSPISGHRSVSWYQQTPGQGLQFLFEYFSETQRNKGNFPGRFSGRQFSNSRSEMNVSTLELGDSALYLCASSLARANDEQYFGPGTRLTVT.

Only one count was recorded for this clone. The CDR3 spells CASSRKIFGTGGEAFF. The DNA of the CDR3 is TGCGCCAGCAGCCGCAAAATATTCGGGACAGGGGGAGAAGCTTTCTTT. The rearrangement uses TRBV4-3 and TRBJ1-1, with TRBD1 matching over 11 bases. Germline V gene data show CDR1 as LGHNA and CDR2 as YSLEER. J was trimmed by 8 bases and V by 4 bases; bases with no gene match: 12. The CDR3 totals 16 residues.

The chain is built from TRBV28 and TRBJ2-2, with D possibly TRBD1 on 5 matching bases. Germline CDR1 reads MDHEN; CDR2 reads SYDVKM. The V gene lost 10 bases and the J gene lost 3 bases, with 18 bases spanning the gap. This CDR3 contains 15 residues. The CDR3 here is CATYPFDRDTGELFF. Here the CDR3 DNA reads TGTGCCACCTACCCCTTCGACAGAGACACCGGGGAGCTGTTTTTT.

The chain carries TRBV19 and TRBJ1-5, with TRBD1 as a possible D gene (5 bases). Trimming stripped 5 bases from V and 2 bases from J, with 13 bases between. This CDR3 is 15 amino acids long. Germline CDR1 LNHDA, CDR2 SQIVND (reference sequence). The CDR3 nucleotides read TGTGCCAGTAGTCCCTACAGGATTGGCAATCAGCCCCAGCATTTT. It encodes CASSPYRIGNQPQHF.

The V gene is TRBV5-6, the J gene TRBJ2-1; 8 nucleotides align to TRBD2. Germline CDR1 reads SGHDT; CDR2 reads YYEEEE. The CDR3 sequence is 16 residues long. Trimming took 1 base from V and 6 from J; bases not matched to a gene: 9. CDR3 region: CASSLSSGGGANEQFF. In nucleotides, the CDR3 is TGTGCCAGCAGCTTGTCCAGCGGGGGTGGAGCCAATGAGCAGTTCTTC.